The 15 T cell receptor beta chains listed next were all sequenced from one sample in a study of beta chain features in type 1 diabetes. Sequenced material consisted of expressed TCRB transcripts (all of the isolated RNA was reverse transcribed). The method was immunoSEQ multiplex PCR; TCRdb's version includes in-frame clones alone and lacks a portion of them. The data show 680,000 or so clones, around 16% seen once. The sequencing sample was made of naive CD4+ T cells from blood. All receptors derive from a young man in good health.

The chain employs TRBV21-1 and TRBJ2-1; the DNA was not used to check the table's D call, TRBD2. TRBV21-1 is assigned pseudogene status. CDR3 length: 15 residues. The CDR3 is CASNKGLEGYNEQFF. CDR3 coding DNA: TGTGCCAGCAACAAGGGGCTGGAGGGGTACAATGAGCAGTTCTTC.

A note on this clone: Different DNA sequences within this sample yield the same CDR3. The chain joins TRBV30 to TRBJ2-5; no clear D. Trimming took 1 base from V and 2 from J, leaving 2 bases between them. In germline, CDR1 is GTSNPN, CDR2 SVGIG (reference sequence). This CDR3 comprises 11 residues. CDR3 nucleotides: TGTGCCTGGAGTGCTCAAGAGACCCAGTACTTC. It yields the protein CAWSAQETQYF.

The V and J genes are TRBV29-1 and TRBJ2-3, with unresolved D. CDR1 and CDR2 from the germline V gene are SQVTM and ANQGSEA. CDR3 length: 9 amino acids. V shed 6 bases and J shed 5 bases, with 3 bases lying between them. The chain's CDR3 is CSVQDTQYF. In DNA form, the CDR3 reads TGCAGCGTACAAGATACGCAGTATTTT.

This chain joins TRBV2 and TRBJ2-1; D might be TRBD1 or TRBD2, each matching 5 bases. CDR1 is SNHLY, CDR2 FYNNEI, per germline. Between the trimmed V and J ends, which lost 1 base and 8 bases, there was a span of 9 bases. The CDR3 loop spans 13 amino acids. The CDR3 region is CASSEGPGHEQFF. The CDR3 DNA reads TGTGCCAGCAGTGAAGGACCGGGGCATGAGCAGTTCTTC.

This clone turned up a few times. This rearrangement joins TRBV7-2 to TRBJ2-1; D is unresolved. V was cut by 2 bases and J by 0 bases, with 8 bases left in between. This CDR3 region has 15 residues. Germline CDR1 reads SGHTA; CDR2 reads FQGNSA. In nucleotides, the CDR3 is TGTGCCAGCAGCTTATCCAGGCTCTCCTACAATGAGCAGTTCTTC. This codes for CASSLSRLSYNEQFF.

This clone was detected only a few times. V and J are TRBV27 and TRBJ1-4; possible D gene TRBD1, 5 bases. CDR1 is MNHEY, CDR2 SMNVEV, per germline (reference sequence). Trimming shortened V by 8 bases and J by 8 bases, and 18 bases separated the two germline ends. The CDR3 totals 14 residues. The CDR3 region is CASSPARADEKLFF. CDR3 DNA sequence: TGTGCCAGCTCTCCAGCCAGGGCTGACGAAAAACTGTTTTTT.

This clone was picked up a small number of times. The chain couples TRBV9 to TRBJ2-5; tentatively, D is TRBD1 or TRBD2 (6 bases each). CDR1 and CDR2 (germline): SGDLS, YYNGEE. Trimming cost V 3 bases and J 5 bases, with 14 bases left between them. The CDR3 covers 14 residues. The CDR3 protein is CASSEGGWGETQYF. In DNA, the CDR3 is TGTGCCAGCAGCGAGGGGGGCTGGGGTGAGACCCAGTACTTC. The whole variable domain, remainder taken from reference TRBV9 and TRBJ2-5, is DSGVTQTPKHLITATGQRVTLRCSPRSGDLSVYWYQQSLDQGLQFLIQYYNGEERAKGNILERFSAQQFPDLHSELNLSSLELGDSALYFCASSEGGWGETQYFGPGTRLLVL.

This clone was seen a handful of times. The rearrangement uses TRBV28 and TRBJ1-1; D remains ambiguous. From germline, CDR1 is MDHEN and CDR2 SYDVKM. Trimming took 2 bases from V and 5 from J, leaving 6 bases between them. The CDR3 totals 12 residues. In DNA form, the CDR3 reads TGTGCCAGCAGTTTAACGGAGACTGAAGCTTTCTTT. It translates to CASSLTETEAFF.

This chain links TRBV7-2 with TRBJ2-7, with 13 bases identical to TRBD2. CDR1 SGHTA and CDR2 FQGNSA come from the germline V gene. The CDR3 covers 14 residues. The V gene end was trimmed by 1 base and the J gene end by 6 bases; junction bases not matched to a gene: 0. The CDR3 coding sequence is TGTGCCAGCAGCTTAGGGACTAGCGGGAGCGAGCAGTACTTC. It is translated as CASSLGTSGSEQYF.

The J gene is TRBJ2-7, the V gene TRBV28, with D perhaps TRBD2 (6 bases). There are 16 residues in the CDR3. CDR1 MDHEN and CDR2 SYDVKM come from the germline V gene. Trimming pared 4 bases from V and 0 bases from J, leaving 16 bases between. This chain's CDR3 is CASSSAAGLSSYEQYF. CDR3 coding DNA: TGTGCCAGCAGTTCGGCGGCGGGACTCAGCTCCTACGAGCAGTACTTC.

The chain carries TRBV7-8 and TRBJ1-1; D might be TRBD1 (5 bases). This CDR3 is built from 14 residues. Germline loops: CDR1 SGHVS, CDR2 FQNEAQ. Trimming stripped 0 bases from V and 5 bases from J, with 10 bases between. The CDR3 here is CASSLARGVTEAFF. CDR3 bases: TGTGCCAGCAGCTTAGCGCGAGGGGTTACTGAAGCTTTCTTT. Full variable domain (remainder filled in from reference TRBV7-8 and TRBJ1-1): GAGVSQSPRYKVAKRGQDVALRCDPISGHVSLFWYQQALGQGPEFLTYFQNEAQLDKSGLPSDRFFAERPEGSVSTLKIQRTQQEDSAVYLCASSLARGVTEAFFGQGTRLTVV.

This chain connects TRBV5-5 to TRBJ2-7, with D uncertain. The CDR3 covers 13 residues. CDR1 is SGHKS, CDR2 YYEKEE, per germline (reference sequence). The V end lost 4 bases, the J end lost 2 bases, and 10 bases lay between the germline ends. CDR3 in DNA: TGTGCCAGCAGCGGCAGGTTCCCCTACGAGCAGTACTTC. Translation: CASSGRFPYEQYF.

This clone occurred a few times. This chain connects TRBV11-1 to TRBJ2-3; D remains ambiguous. The CDR3 has 14 residues. Trimming shortened V by 2 bases and J by 0 bases, and 6 bases separated the two germline ends. Germline loops: CDR1 SGHAT, CDR2 FQDESV (reference sequence). CDR3 nucleotide sequence: TGTGCCAGCAGCTTACAATGGAGCACAGATACGCAGTATTTT. It yields the protein CASSLQWSTDTQYF.

V and J are TRBV7-3 and TRBJ1-5; the D gene is possibly TRBD1 (5 bases). The germline CDR1 and CDR2 sequences are SGHTA and FQGTGA. This CDR3 has 14 amino acids. Trimming stripped 2 bases from V and 7 bases from J, with 12 bases between. CDR3 nucleotides: TGTGCCAGCAGCTTAGTGGAGGGGACCCAGCCCCAGCATTTT. This translates into CASSLVEGTQPQHF.

For this clone: The same CDR3 arises from other DNA sequences in this sample as well. J is TRBJ2-2 and V is TRBV10-3; 8 bases map to TRBD1. CDR1 and CDR2 from the germline V gene are ENHRY and SYGVKD. After removal of 4 bases from V and 1 base from J, the junction contained 2 bases not matched to a gene. This CDR3 is built from 15 residues. CDR3 DNA: TGTGCCATCAGTGTCGGACAGGGGAACACCGGGGAGCTGTTTTTT. This translates into CAISVGQGNTGELFF.